This T cell receptor (beta chain) was recorded in a study of cytomegalovirus exposure and HLA in healthy donors. The germline V and J ends were trimmed by 5 bases and 7 bases, with 14 bases remaining between them. The CDR3 has 13 residues. Per germline, CDR1 SGHVS and CDR2 FQNEAQ. This clone has more than one count but fewer than ten. What it binds is not known. Primers: 60 Vbeta forward and 13 Jbeta reverse. Profiling relied on immunoSEQ multiplex PCR, and the TCRdb table lists in-frame clones only, not all of them. The repertoire holds about 35,000 clones, with roughly four fifths as singletons. Donors showed nominal health when sampled, although they likely had unrecorded immune exposures. Study-wide results and caveats: Later analysis showed most CMV-associated TCR beta chains appearing HLA-restricted. For cytomegalovirus status, the classifier reportedly gave diagnoses with high specificity and sensitivity. Across donors, sequencing depth was assumed by presence/absence analyses to be roughly uniform.

This chain joins TRBV7-8 and TRBJ1-2; unclear D gene. The clonotype originates from a woman between 25 and 40 years old in good health and CMV-seropositive. Sequencing used PBMCs. CDR3 in amino acids: CASSMAGSVGYTF. For the CDR3, the DNA is TGTGCCAGCAGCATGGCGGGGAGCGTTGGCTACACCTTC.